The entry below gives a single TCR beta chain sequence along with its context. The antigen it recognizes is unknown. No much larger clone exists at a distance of one base, and base qualities are not known. The cohort was made up of around 720 healthy bone marrow donors. At the time of sampling, all cohort members were nominally healthy, though unrecorded immune exposures were likely present. The donor tested CMV seronegative, placing the donor among the 352 seronegative members of the cohort. Each donor provided a peripheral blood sample, and peripheral blood mononuclear cells were used for TCR beta sequencing. Genomic DNA extraction from the blood cell samples was performed with the Qiagen DNeasy Blood Extraction Kit. Library prep was done by the immunoSEQ multiplex PCR assay. For the multiplex PCR, a mixture combining 60 forward primers for TCR Vbeta segments and 13 reverse primers for TCR Jbeta segments was used. A multiplex PCR assay on genomic DNA amplified the CDR3 region of rearranged TCR beta genes. The Illumina HiSeq System was used to sequence the amplified TCR beta libraries as 87-base-pair reads. In the authors' own workflow: A later analysis tallied around 87 million unique TCR beta chains across the 550 to 850 repertoires, and some 10 million of those chains were shared by two or more donors. To remove PCR and sequencing errors, raw reads were error-corrected and collapsed into unique sequences using a nearest-neighbor algorithm that merged closely related sequences. Alignment of CDR3 sequences to IMGT reference sequences was used to assign V, D and J gene segments. For a sequence to be retained, a match of at least six nucleotides was required to both a V gene segment and a J gene segment. A rearrangement was called productive if the CDR3 had no stop codons and remained in frame with V and J, and every other rearrangement was called non-productive. CDR3 was defined by IMGT convention, running from the second conserved V-encoded cysteine to the conserved J-encoded phenylalanine. The earlier analysis of 500 to 650 of the donors excluded any sequence lacking an unambiguous match to a single V gene segment. In an earlier analysis of 500 to 750 of the donors, V segments were called functional above 56.7% productive rearrangements and were called segregating when the between-donor standard deviation exceeded 5%. A statistical classification framework was built to diagnose cytomegalovirus status from the catalog of TCR beta chain sequences. A later analysis assigned V and J genes by comparing TCR nucleotide sequences with IMGT/GENE-DB human TR gene sequences. In a later analysis, CDR3 sequences and most-parsimonious VDJ recombination scenarios were assigned using the TCRdist pipeline. In a later analysis, each TCR beta chain was defined by its CDR3 amino acid sequence together with its V-gene family, and reads lacking a unique V-gene family were excluded. To address suspected cross-contamination and a sequencing artifact, a later analysis removed around 600 highly shared, low-generation-probability nucleotide sequences. A later analysis calculated a clonal expansion index for each public chain from normalized within-repertoire ranks of inferred template counts. In a later analysis, generation probabilities were computed with a VDJ recombination model fitted to out-of-frame rearrangements, and the resulting probabilities were checked against IGoR. In a later analysis, TCR-TCR, TCR-HLA and TCR-CMV co-occurrence was scored with hypergeometric tests, and a repertoire-size bias correction was applied to TCR pairs. To estimate false discovery rates, a later analysis permuted the HLA or CMV assignments 20 times. A later analysis grouped co-occurring TCRs with DBSCAN, adding TCRdist sequence similarity when clustering within HLA-allele-positive subsets. Repertoires with fewer than 30,000 or more than 120,000 public chains were left out of co-occurrence clustering, as were about 5 repertoires with anomalous nucleotide sharing. TCRdb retrieved this table from immuneACCESS and kept in-frame rearrangements only. Not all clones are present; in checked studies, unresolved V genes account for under half, and no reason is known for the remainder. That table furnishes V, J and clone size, whereas the DNA furnished D and trimming. The sample records some 180,000 clones, 70% to 85% of which are singletons. In total, the top ten clones hold less than 1.5% of the sample.

This sample was taken from a study of cytomegalovirus exposure and HLA in healthy donors (dated by TCRdb to 2016 to 2017). Some background on the complete study: An earlier analysis of some 600 of the donors reported 276 Gb of sequence data and some 110 million unique TCR beta sequences obtained from about 179 million T cells. Every repertoire in the discovery cohort had been generated on one and the same sequencing platform. A later analysis re-examined previously published TCR beta repertoires from roughly 720 donors and added high-resolution HLA genotyping to investigate patterns of TCR occurrence. The study aimed to test whether cataloging public T cell receptors could reveal signatures of past pathogen exposure. Besides the first cohort of 666 subjects, a separate validation cohort made up of some 110 different subjects was used. Rather than drawing on any new phenotypic data, the later analysis identified candidate immune exposures from TCR beta sequences and the way those sequences occurred across donors. To decide whether each TCR beta V gene segment behaved as functional or pseudogenic, an earlier analysis of some 540 of the donors relied on high-throughput TCR beta sequencing. An early release that covered roughly 600 HLA-typed donors contained approximately 300 gigabases of sequencing data and tens of millions of unique TCR sequences. To predict cytomegalovirus infection status, the study brought together high-throughput TCR immunosequencing, statistical association of individual TCRs with disease status, and machine learning. Donor age, sex, ethnicity and CMV serostatus were collected together with the repertoire data. A later genetic analysis took genome-wide SNP genotypes for about three fifths of the 666 donors and used that subset as a discovery cohort. HLA typing covered class I and class II loci at four-digit resolution. Of the 300 to 500 genotyped donors, more than 75% were placed in the genetic ancestry cluster associated with self-reported Caucasian donors. On average, approximately 250,000 unique TCR beta nucleotide sequences were sequenced per donor among a few hundred genotyped donors of the cohort, with roughly a sixth of those sequences being non-productive. The number of typed donors differed by locus: about 620-630 for A, B, C, DRB1 and DQB1; 522 for DQA1; 606 for DPA1; and 400 to 480 for DPB1. The study used immunosequencing to profile the T cell repertoires of several hundred subjects and linked those repertoires to cytomegalovirus serostatus. Roughly five DR-DQ haplotypes were handled as single units for association and clustering, since linkage in the cohort was strong. Study-level results and caveats: Several of the top co-occurrence clusters appeared to be linked to parvovirus B19, influenza, CMV and Epstein-Barr virus, according to a later analysis. Because some donors lacked HLA typing at each locus, the association tests relied only on the typed subset. In an earlier analysis of 587 of the donors, most TCR beta V segments appeared in productive rearrangements about 87% or about 30% of the time, broadly matching IMGT annotations. The 87-base-pair reads could not distinguish some IMGT-functional V segments, including TRBV6-2 and TRBV6-3, so those segments were excluded. In both the original and validation cohorts, the classifier was reported to diagnose cytomegalovirus status with high specificity and sensitivity. According to a later analysis, most CMV-associated TCR beta chains appeared to be HLA-restricted, and the HLA associations seemed to be driven largely by CMV exposure. According to the authors, the approach could potentially be generalized to other disease states and immunological phenotypes. Assigning TCR associations to individual alleles was difficult when HLA alleles, especially DR and DQ, strongly co-occurred. In a later analysis, around 17,000 TCR beta sequences were associated with specific HLA alleles at a false discovery rate of 0.05. In a later analysis, HLA-associated TCR beta chains showed more clonal expansion and lower generation probabilities than non-associated chains that were equally common. Sequencing depth was assumed to be roughly uniform across donors in the presence/absence analyses, though that assumption may not hold. A total of 164 TCR beta chains were listed by the study as associated with cytomegalovirus. A cluster of highly shared sequence variants was judged likely to be a technical artifact of the sequencing pipeline. A later analysis found that TCR association rates varied across HLA loci, with DRB1 alleles showing the most associated TCRs and HLA-C alleles the fewest. The only immune exposure information available for the cohort was CMV serostatus. In vitro tests confirmed that a few of the cytomegalovirus-associated TCR beta chains recognize cytomegalovirus antigens. Correlated functional status among segregating V segments might reflect linkage disequilibrium, but an unknown experimental factor could not be ruled out. Most TCR sequences were observed very rarely across donors, whereas some public TCRs were present in many individuals. A further reported finding was that TCR beta sequences accurately predicted the HLA-A and HLA-B alleles for most subjects in the first cohort. The earlier analysis of 587 of the donors excluded 15 to 20 rarely observed V segments, including chromosome 9 orphons, because counts were too low. V-gene and J-gene trimming of TCR beta chains was associated with a missense DCLRE1C variant in a later genetic analysis, and the association was replicated in an independent cohort. According to a later genetic analysis, donors in an Asian-associated ancestry cluster had fewer N-insertions in productive TCRs than the approximately 610-donor mean. In this cohort, only TCR beta chains were sequenced, and detectable features were limited by the absence of alpha or paired-chain data.

The cysteine opens and the phenylalanine closes a CDR3 of 13 amino acids. The read is trimmed to its CDR3 DNA, 39 bases read in frame from base 1. Via the germline V gene, CDR1 is MNHEY and CDR2 SVGAGI. Trimming removed 5 bases from V and 4 bases from J, leaving 9 bases between the germline ends. The chain joins TRBV6-5 to TRBJ2-1, with no confidently assigned D gene. Sequenced: PBMCs. The clonotype was recovered from a man aged 18 to 30 in good health and CMV-seronegative. The CDR3 region: CASSRNWYNEQFF. The bases read TGTGCCAGCAGTCGCAACTGGTACAATGAGCAGTTCTTC.